This TCR beta chain was recovered during a study of Graves' ophthalmopathy and Graves' hyperthyroidism. Amplification of the TCR beta CDR3 regions used RNA transcripts (as template). HTBI primers served in a first-round RT-PCR, which a second-round multiplex PCR followed. Each CDR3 protein gets one entry after TCRdb re-called the multiplex PCR reads with MiXCR. The sample lists around 1.1 million distinct CDR3 sequences, around a third occurring once. The CDR3 sequence is 14 residues long. Germline V lookup: CDR1 SGHRS, CDR2 YFSETQ. The ends were cut back, 0 bases at V and 1 base at J, with 5 bases in the middle.

Sequencing was performed on peripheral blood or thyroid tissue (not recorded which). The chain uses TRBV5-1 and TRBJ1-3; D not certain. The sequence was collected from an adult man with Graves' hyperthyroidism. The CDR3 loop is CASSLEPSGNTIYF. The CDR3 DNA follows: TGCGCCAGCAGCTTGGAGCCGTCTGGAAACACCATATATTTT.